This T cell receptor beta chain was captured in a study of cytomegalovirus exposure and HLA in healthy donors (dated by TCRdb to 2016 to 2017). A note on the overall study: According to an earlier analysis of 587 of the donors, about 170 million T cells yielded roughly 110 million unique TCR beta sequences and about 300 Gb of sequence data. The study used immunosequencing to profile the T cell repertoires of 670 or so subjects and linked those repertoires to cytomegalovirus serostatus. In an earlier analysis of 587 of the donors, high-throughput TCR beta sequencing was used to judge whether each TCR beta V gene segment behaved as functional or pseudogenic. The later analysis used no new phenotypic data to find candidate immune exposures, relying instead on TCR beta sequences and their occurrence across donors. Typing coverage differed by locus: A, B, C, DRB1 and DQB1 were typed in roughly 629-630 donors, DQA1 in approximately 520, DPA1 in 600 to 610, and DPB1 in 450 to 480. About 300 gigabases of sequencing data and tens of millions of unique TCR sequences were included in an early release covering about 700 HLA-typed donors. Every repertoire in the discovery cohort had been generated on one and the same sequencing platform. Donor age, sex, ethnicity and CMV serostatus were compiled together with the repertoire data. To study patterns of TCR occurrence, a later analysis re-analyzed previously published TCR beta repertoires from under 750 donors and added high-resolution HLA genotyping. Among almost 400 genotyped donors of the cohort, an average of about 240,000 unique TCR beta nucleotide sequences were sequenced per donor, approximately 20% of them non-productive. Along with the roughly 700-subject first cohort, a separate validation cohort of over a hundred different subjects was used. The study was designed to test whether signatures of past pathogen exposure could be identified by cataloging public T cell receptors. A later genetic analysis took genome-wide SNP genotypes for about 65% of the 666 donors and used that subset as a discovery cohort. High-throughput TCR immunosequencing, statistical association of individual TCRs with disease status, and machine learning were combined to predict cytomegalovirus infection status. HLA typing included class I and class II loci at four-digit resolution. Because of strong linkage in the cohort, roughly five DR-DQ haplotypes were treated as single units for association and clustering. Of the roughly 400 genotyped donors, approximately 83% fell in the genetic ancestry cluster associated with self-reported Caucasian donors.

CDR1 and CDR2, looked up from the germline V gene, are SQVTM and ANQGSEA. The CDR3 sequence holds 13 residues, the cysteine and phenylalanine included. Of the read, only the CDR3 DNA is kept; its 39 bases are in frame from base 1. Cut back by 4 bases and 8 bases, the V and J ends lie 17 bases apart. Regarding this clone: Its recognized antigen is unknown. Base qualities are not recorded, but no much larger clone differs from it by a single base.

The cohort comprised 666 healthy bone marrow donors. All cohort members were sampled while nominally healthy, although unrecorded immune exposures were likely present. The donor tested CMV seronegative and was one of the 352 seronegative cohort members. A peripheral blood sample was provided by each donor, and peripheral blood mononuclear cells were used for TCR beta sequencing. Genomic DNA extraction from the blood cell samples was performed with the Qiagen DNeasy Blood Extraction Kit. Beyond this particular receptor, the publication reports: Because the 87-base-pair reads could not distinguish some IMGT-functional V segments, including TRBV6-2 and TRBV6-3, those segments were excluded. Compared with the 666-donor mean, donors in an Asian-associated ancestry cluster had fewer N-insertions in productive TCRs, according to a later genetic analysis. Specific HLA alleles were associated with 15,000 to 20,000 TCR beta sequences at a false discovery rate of 0.05 in a later analysis. Three of the identified cytomegalovirus-associated TCR beta chains were confirmed in vitro to be specific for cytomegalovirus antigens. Immune exposure information for the cohort was limited to CMV serostatus. The classifier was reported to diagnose cytomegalovirus status with high specificity and sensitivity in both the original cohort and the validation cohort. V-gene and J-gene trimming of TCR beta chains was associated with a missense DCLRE1C variant in a later genetic analysis, and the association was replicated in an independent cohort. Correlated functional status among segregating V segments might reflect linkage disequilibrium, but an unknown experimental factor could not be ruled out. About 17 rarely observed V segments, including chromosome 9 orphons, were excluded from the earlier analysis of about 610 of the donors because counts were too low. In a later analysis, the rate of TCR association differed among HLA loci, with DRB1 alleles having the most associated TCRs and HLA-C alleles having the fewest. Presence/absence analyses assumed roughly uniform sequencing depth across donors, an assumption that may not hold. A further reported finding was that TCR beta sequences accurately predicted the HLA-A and HLA-B alleles for most subjects in the first cohort. A group of highly shared sequence variants was considered likely to be a technical artifact of the sequencing pipeline. Compared with equally common non-associated chains, HLA-associated TCR beta chains in a later analysis were more clonally expanded and had lower generation probabilities. The study gave a list of 150 to 200 TCR beta chains associated with cytomegalovirus. Because some donors lacked HLA typing at each locus, the association tests relied only on the typed subset. Most TCR sequences were seen in very few donors, while some public TCRs were found in many individuals. In a later analysis, several top co-occurrence clusters were reported to appear linked to parvovirus B19, influenza, CMV and Epstein-Barr virus. According to a later analysis, most CMV-associated TCR beta chains appeared to be HLA-restricted, and the HLA associations seemed to be driven largely by CMV exposure. It was suggested by the authors that the approach could potentially be generalized to other disease states and immunological phenotypes. In an earlier analysis of 500 to 650 of the donors, most TCR beta V segments appeared in productive rearrangements about 87% or about 30% of the time, broadly matching IMGT annotations. Strong co-occurrence of HLA alleles, especially DR and DQ, made assigning TCR associations to individual alleles difficult. The cohort was sequenced for TCR beta chains only, and without alpha or paired-chain data the features that could be detected were limited.

Libraries were made using the immunoSEQ multiplex PCR assay. The multiplex PCR relied on a mix of 60 forward primers for TCR Vbeta segments and 13 reverse primers for TCR Jbeta segments. A multiplex PCR assay on genomic DNA amplified the CDR3 region of rearranged TCR beta genes. On the Illumina HiSeq System, the amplified TCR beta libraries were sequenced as 87-base-pair reads. Concerning the study's data processing: A later analysis tallied roughly 80 million unique TCR beta chains across the 666 repertoires, and some 10 million of those chains were shared by two or more donors. A nearest-neighbor algorithm error-corrected the raw reads and collapsed the reads into unique sequences, merging closely related sequences to remove PCR and sequencing errors. Alignment of CDR3 sequences to IMGT reference sequences was used to assign V, D and J gene segments. Each retained sequence needed at least a six-nucleotide match to both a V gene segment and a J gene segment. Rearrangements were classified as productive when the CDR3 lacked stop codons and remained in frame with V and J, and all other rearrangements were classified as non-productive. CDR3 was defined by IMGT convention, running from the second conserved V-encoded cysteine to the conserved J-encoded phenylalanine. Sequences without an unambiguous match to a single V gene segment were excluded from the earlier analysis of a few hundred of the donors. In an earlier analysis of 587 of the donors, a V segment was called functional when productive rearrangements were above 56.7%, and segregating when the standard deviation between donors exceeded 5%. To diagnose cytomegalovirus status from the catalog of TCR beta chain sequences, a statistical classification framework was built. A later analysis assigned V and J genes by comparing TCR nucleotide sequences with IMGT/GENE-DB human TR gene sequences. Using the TCRdist pipeline, a later analysis assigned CDR3 sequences along with most-parsimonious VDJ recombination scenarios. In a later analysis, each TCR beta chain was defined by its CDR3 amino acid sequence together with its V-gene family, and reads without a unique V-gene family were excluded. To address suspected cross-contamination and a sequencing artifact, a later analysis removed 592 highly shared, low-generation-probability nucleotide sequences. For each public chain, a later analysis derived a clonal expansion index from normalized ranks of inferred template counts within each repertoire. A later analysis computed generation probabilities with a VDJ recombination model fitted to out-of-frame rearrangements, and checked the results against IGoR. A later analysis scored TCR-TCR, TCR-HLA and TCR-CMV co-occurrence with hypergeometric tests, applying a repertoire-size bias correction to TCR pairs. In a later analysis, false discovery rates were estimated by permuting HLA or CMV assignments 20 times. A later analysis grouped co-occurring TCRs with DBSCAN, adding TCRdist sequence similarity when clustering within HLA-allele-positive subsets. Repertoires with fewer than 30,000 or more than 120,000 public chains were left out of co-occurrence clustering, as were a handful of repertoires with anomalous nucleotide sharing. As stored in TCRdb, this immuneACCESS dataset retains in-frame rearrangements with V and J assigned. A fraction of the clones does not appear; measured against another copy, unresolved V genes explain less than half of the discrepancy, and the remainder lacks a known reason. The V and J calls and the clone size are those of that table, but D and trimming were determined from the DNA. This sample comprises 130,000 to 150,000 clones, around 70% of them detected only once. Of the sample, approximately 2% is held by the ten largest clones.

The sequence was obtained from a man aged 40-50 years in good health and CMV-seronegative. Sequencing used PBMCs. The rearranged chain carries TRBV29-1 and TRBJ1-2; TRBD1 is possibly the D segment (5 matching bases). The CDR3 reads as follows: CSVAEGRGCGYTF. The nucleotide sequence reads as follows: TGCAGCGTTGCTGAGGGCCGGGGGTGCGGCTACACCTTC.